The table lists the clone carrying this T cell receptor (beta chain) with a count of one. Original analysis: Amplified reference gene primers provided the basis for estimating nucleated cell counts. The data were produced by immunoSEQ multiplex PCR, yet TCRdb's version contains in-frame clones alone and is incomplete. D and trimming were read from the DNA, whereas the V and J calls and clone size are those reported in that table. Found here are about 180,000 clones, 80% to 90% of them singletons; the top ten hold approximately 2%. The data stem from a study of blood T cell repertoires in COVID-19. Across the whole study: Italy, Spain and the United States were the sources of the convalescent and acute COVID-19 samples. T cells, B-cell-depleted T cells, or PBMCs supplied cDNA or gDNA.

Sequences were obtained from peripheral blood. This receptor was obtained from a man younger than 35 who had recovered from COVID-19.

CDR3 in amino acids: CASNPQGNSYEQYF. In DNA form, the CDR3 reads TGTGCCAGCAATCCCCAGGGGAACTCCTACGAGCAGTACTTC. The V and J genes are TRBV6-5 and TRBJ2-7, with a weak D call TRBD1 (6 bases). Per germline, CDR1 MNHEY and CDR2 SVGAGI. There are 14 residues in the CDR3. V was shortened by 7 bases and J by 0 bases, with 13 bases between the two germline ends.